One sample yielded the 30 T cell receptor beta chains listed below, sequenced in a study of cytomegalovirus exposure and HLA in healthy donors. The method was immunoSEQ multiplex PCR; TCRdb's version includes in-frame clones alone and lacks a portion of them. The sample records approximately 280,000 clones, 70% to 90% being singletons. The specimen sequenced was PBMCs. The receptor set was obtained from a woman in her late teens or twenties in good health and CMV-seronegative.

This rearrangement joins TRBV5-6 to TRBJ1-3; unclear D gene. Germline V gene sequence: CDR1 SGHDT, CDR2 YYEEEE. The length of the CDR3 is 15 residues. Trimming took off 4 bases at V and 0 bases at J, with 11 bases between the two ends. CDR3 residues: CASSGIPYSGNTIYF. As DNA, the CDR3 is TGTGCCAGCAGCGGTATCCCCTACTCTGGAAACACCATATATTTT.

V and J are TRBV19 and TRBJ1-1; no reliable D call. From germline, CDR1 is LNHDA and CDR2 SQIVND (reference sequence). The CDR3 has 12 residues. Deletions cut 0 bases from V and 5 bases from J, with 4 bases between. The chain's CDR3 is CASSIDQTEAFF. The CDR3 nucleotides read TGTGCCAGTAGTATAGATCAGACTGAAGCTTTCTTT.

The chain employs TRBV5-6 and TRBJ2-7, with D perhaps TRBD1 (5 bases). V lost 2 bases and J 3 bases, leaving 15 bases between the germline ends. Germline CDR1 reads SGHDT; CDR2 reads YYEEEE. The CDR3 is 15 amino acids. The CDR3 loop is CASSLSDRAIYEQYF. The CDR3 bases are TGTGCCAGCAGCTTATCAGACAGAGCAATCTACGAGCAGTACTTC.

The genes are TRBV6-5 and TRBJ2-2, with 7 positions matching TRBD1. Germline loops: CDR1 MNHEY, CDR2 SVGAGI. This CDR3 contains 15 residues. The junction had 5 bases not matched to a gene; V was cut back by 3 bases and J by 4 bases. CDR3 DNA sequence: TGTGCCAGCAGTTATTCGGACAGGTTCACCGGGGAGCTGTTTTTT. Residues: CASSYSDRFTGELFF.

The chain combines TRBV19 with TRBJ1-2; D not certain. CDR1 is LNHDA, CDR2 SQIVND, per germline (reference sequence). This CDR3 has 13 residues. Deletions cut 1 base from V and 6 bases from J, with 9 bases between. CDR3 residues: CASSIGRGDGYTF. The CDR3 coding sequence is TGTGCCAGTAGTATAGGACGCGGGGATGGCTACACCTTC. Full variable domain (remainder filled in from reference TRBV19 and TRBJ1-2): DGGITQSPKYLFRKEGQNVTLSCEQNLNHDAMYWYRQDPGQGLRLIYYSQIVNDFQKGDIAEGYSVSREKKESFPLTVTSAQKNPTAFYLCASSIGRGDGYTFGSGTRLTVV.

The rearrangement joins TRBV6-1 to TRBJ1-5, with D hard to call. The CDR3 consists of 16 residues. V lost 1 base to trimming and J lost 0 bases, with 10 bases between them. From germline, CDR1 is MNHNS and CDR2 SASEGT. The CDR3 loop is CASSEDSWLSNQPQHF. The CDR3 DNA reads as TGTGCCAGCAGTGAAGATTCCTGGCTTAGCAATCAGCCCCAGCATTTT.

The chain uses TRBV30 and TRBJ1-1, with D unresolved. The V end was cut by 1 base, the J end by 6 bases, with 9 bases between. Germline V CDR1 and CDR2: GTSNPN, SVGIG (reference sequence). The CDR3 totals 12 residues. CDR3 nucleotides: TGTGCCTGGAGTGGTCAAAGCTCTGAAGCTTTCTTT. It specifies CAWSGQSSEAFF. Drawing the rest from reference TRBV30 and TRBJ1-1, the complete variable domain is SQTIHQWPATLVQPVGSPLSLECTVEGTSNPNLYWYRQAAGRGLQLLFYSVGIGQISSEVPQNLSASRPQDRQFILSSKKLLLSDSGFYLCAWSGQSSEAFFGQGTRLTVV.

The chain recombines TRBV13 with TRBJ1-2; D is ambiguous. CDR3 size: 15 residues. Germline loops: CDR1 PRHDT, CDR2 FYEKMQ (reference sequence). V dropped 0 bases and J dropped 8 bases, with 16 bases sitting between them. CDR3 bases: TGTGCCAGCAGCTTAGGGCGGCCGCCCAAGTCGGGCTACACCTTC. Translating it yields CASSLGRPPKSGYTF.

The chain couples TRBV5-1 to TRBJ2-7; D may be TRBD2 (7 bases). Germline-derived CDR1 and CDR2 are SGHRS and YFSETQ. The CDR3 consists of 15 residues. Trimming left V 4 bases short and J 0 bases short, with 14 bases between. CDR3 sequence (DNA): TGCGCCAGCAGCAGGGGGGGAGCGGGCTCCTACGAGCAGTACTTC. Residues: CASSRGGAGSYEQYF.

V usage is TRBV7-9 and J usage is TRBJ2-3; TRBD1 agrees at 8 bases. The J segment lost 2 bases and the V segment lost 5 bases, leaving 6 bases of the junction unmatched. From germline, CDR1 is SEHNR and CDR2 FQNEAQ (reference sequence). This CDR3 has 15 residues. Written as DNA, the CDR3 is TGTGCCAGCAGCCCGACAGGGGAAGTCACAGATACGCAGTATTTT. It encodes CASSPTGEVTDTQYF.

The chain joins TRBV5-1 to TRBJ2-1, with D possibly TRBD2 on 6 matching bases. Trimming left V 4 bases short and J 9 bases short, with 17 bases between. The CDR3 totals 14 residues. The germline V gene has CDR1 SGHRS and CDR2 YFSETQ. The CDR3 loop reads CASSLRRQEGEQFF. The CDR3, as DNA: TGCGCCAGCAGCCTGAGGCGGCAGGAGGGTGAGCAGTTCTTC.

The chain joins TRBV2 to TRBJ1-1; 9 nucleotides line up with TRBD1. Germline V gene lookup returns CDR1 SNHLY and CDR2 FYNNEI. The V and J ends lost 3 bases and 7 bases, in that order; junction bases with no gene match: 6. The CDR3 is 14 amino acids. Here the CDR3 reads CASSEDRGAYEAFF. As DNA, the CDR3 is TGTGCCAGCAGTGAGGACAGGGGCGCATATGAAGCTTTCTTT.

The chain has TRBV6-5 and TRBJ2-5, with 7 bases that match TRBD2. Germline CDR1 MNHEY, CDR2 SVGAGI. With 0 bases clipped from V and 3 bases from J, the junction kept 4 bases outside the gene matches. The CDR3 length is 15 residues. The CDR3 region has the DNA TGTGCCAGCAGTTACTCTATGCTAGCGGAAGAGACCCAGTACTTC. Translating gives CASSYSMLAEETQYF.

V gene TRBV9 combines with J gene TRBJ2-3; 8 nucleotides agree with TRBD2. The V gene's germline CDR1 is SGDLS and CDR2 YYNGEE. V lost 2 bases, J lost 4 bases, and 15 bases stayed unmatched. This CDR3 is 18 amino acids long. CDR3 DNA: TGTGCCAGCAGCGTCTCAAAAGGGGCGGGGGGTACCTCAGATACGCAGTATTTT. Translated, it gives CASSVSKGAGGTSDTQYF. The full variable domain, its missing parts supplied by reference TRBV9 and TRBJ2-3, is DSGVTQTPKHLITATGQRVTLRCSPRSGDLSVYWYQQSLDQGLQFLIQYYNGEERAKGNILERFSAQQFPDLHSELNLSSLELGDSALYFCASSVSKGAGGTSDTQYFGPGTRLTVL.

This clone was recorded once. This CDR3 reads CASSKGQGIYEQYF. The CDR3 region has the DNA TGTGCCAGCAGCAAGGGACAGGGAATCTACGAGCAGTACTTC. The chain recombines TRBV5-6 with TRBJ2-7, with 9 bases aligning to TRBD1. CDR1 and CDR2 from the germline V gene are SGHDT and YYEEEE. With V trimmed by 4 bases and J by 3 bases, 5 bases remained unmatched. CDR3 length equals 14 residues.

The genes are TRBV30 and TRBJ2-7, with TRBD1 identical over 8 bases. The V segment lost 3 bases and the J segment 2 bases; nucleotides outside the gene matches: 6. This CDR3 has 14 residues. Germline V lookup: CDR1 GTSNPN, CDR2 SVGIG (reference sequence). This CDR3 reads CAWSLGQGTYEQYF. The CDR3 DNA is TGTGCCTGGAGCTTAGGACAGGGAACCTACGAGCAGTACTTC.

The rearrangement uses TRBV9 and TRBJ1-1, with 7 bases that match TRBD1. The CDR3 covers 14 residues. V was clipped by 0 bases and J by 3 bases; unmatched bases: 2. Germline assignment: CDR1 SGDLS and CDR2 YYNGEE. CDR3 residues: CASSVVQGYTEAFF. CDR3 sequence (DNA): TGTGCCAGCAGCGTAGTACAGGGGTACACTGAAGCTTTCTTT.

This chain connects TRBV27 to TRBJ2-7; D is unresolved. Germline-derived CDR1 and CDR2 are MNHEY and SMNVEV (reference sequence). This CDR3 is 14 amino acids long. V dropped 1 base and J dropped 1 base, with 8 bases sitting between them. CDR3 in amino acids: CASSLFPGSYEQYF. The CDR3 coding sequence is TGTGCCAGCAGTTTATTTCCGGGTTCCTACGAGCAGTACTTC.

This clone was picked up one time. The V gene is TRBV19, the J gene TRBJ2-1; 11 bases are a match to TRBD2. V gave up 10 bases and J gave up 3 bases; unmatched junction bases: 8. CDR3 length: 15 residues. The germline CDR1 and CDR2 sequences are LNHDA and SQIVND (reference sequence). The CDR3, as DNA: TGTGCCACCTCTCGGACTAGCGGGTACTACAATGAGCAGTTCTTC. Its protein product is CATSRTSGYYNEQFF.

The chain has TRBV6-5 and TRBJ2-3; 9 bases are shared with TRBD2. The V gene end was trimmed by 2 bases and the J gene end by 6 bases; junction bases not matched to a gene: 9. Germline V gene sequence: CDR1 MNHEY, CDR2 SVGAGI. The CDR3 is made up of 16 amino acids. DNA of the CDR3: TGTGCCAGCAGTTACGGCGCGGGAGGGGAGTGGGATACGCAGTATTTT. It encodes CASSYGAGGEWDTQYF.

The CDR3 loop reads CASRPRDNQPQHF. In DNA, the CDR3 is TGTGCCAGCAGACCCAGGGACAATCAGCCCCAGCATTTT. The chain carries TRBV6-1 and TRBJ1-5; a possible D gene is TRBD1 (5 bases). Trimming removed 6 bases from V and 3 bases from J, with 9 bases in between. Germline CDR1 and CDR2: MNHNS and SASEGT. This CDR3 region has 13 residues.

This chain joins TRBV5-5 and TRBJ1-2; 10 positions match TRBD1. With V trimmed by 6 bases and J by 2 bases, 10 bases remained unmatched. CDR1 and CDR2 from the germline V gene are SGHKS and YYEKEE (reference sequence). This CDR3 is built from 16 residues. The CDR3 DNA follows: TGTGCCAGCATCTCCGGGACAGGGGCCGAAAACTATGGCTACACCTTC. Translating it yields CASISGTGAENYGYTF.

The gene calls are TRBV6-1 and TRBJ1-5; D might be TRBD1 (6 bases). Trimming took off 1 base at V and 7 bases at J, with 14 bases between the two ends. Germline V gives CDR1 MNHNS, CDR2 SASEGT. This CDR3 is built from 15 residues. CDR3 DNA: TGTGCCAGCAGTGAAGGTCCAGGGGTTGGGCAGCCCCAGCATTTT. As protein: CASSEGPGVGQPQHF.

J is TRBJ1-3 and V is TRBV30; 10 bases are shared with TRBD1. CDR1 is GTSNPN and CDR2 is SVGIG in the germline V gene (reference sequence). V shed 3 bases, J shed 7 bases, and the junction held 12 bases outside the gene matches. The CDR3 runs 16 residues. Written as DNA, the CDR3 is TGTGCCTGGAGACCTCCGGGACAGGGGAGGTTCAACACCATATATTTT. Amino acid sequence: CAWRPPGQGRFNTIYF.

The V gene is TRBV6-5, the J gene TRBJ1-1; possibly TRBD1 for D (5 bases). Per the germline V gene, CDR1 is MNHEY and CDR2 is SVGAGI. V lost 0 bases and J 8 bases, leaving 10 bases between the germline ends. CDR3 size: 13 residues. In nucleotides, the CDR3 is TGTGCCAGCAGTTACTCGGAGGGGCTAGAAGCTTTCTTT. Translation: CASSYSEGLEAFF.

This clone was counted between two and nine times. The J gene is TRBJ1-2, the V gene TRBV6-6, with D possibly TRBD1 on 5 matching bases. The ends were cut back, 8 bases at V and 3 bases at J, with 7 bases in the middle. In germline, CDR1 is MNHNY, CDR2 SVGAGI (reference sequence). This CDR3 contains 11 residues. The CDR3 bases are TGTGCCAGCGGAGGGGACTATGGCTACACCTTC. It encodes CASGGDYGYTF.

This clone was counted between two and nine times. The gene calls are TRBV2 and TRBJ2-7; 7 bases align to TRBD2. V dropped 3 bases and J dropped 2; count of bases not matched to a gene: 13. Germline V gene sequence: CDR1 SNHLY, CDR2 FYNNEI. The length of the CDR3 is 17 residues. The CDR3 is CASSERGIPSRPYEQYF. DNA of the CDR3: TGTGCCAGCAGTGAGCGGGGGATACCCTCCCGACCCTACGAGCAGTACTTC.

The V and J genes are TRBV9 and TRBJ2-1; no clear D gene. Trimming shortened V by 2 bases and J by 0 bases, and 9 bases separated the two germline ends. Germline CDR1 is SGDLS and CDR2 is YYNGEE. The CDR3 runs to 15 residues. CDR3 nucleotides: TGTGCCAGCAGCGTCGAGGCCGTCTCCTACAATGAGCAGTTCTTC. Translating gives CASSVEAVSYNEQFF.

The V call is TRBV7-2, the J call TRBJ2-5; D not resolved. The CDR3 extends over 13 amino acids. CDR1 is SGHTA, CDR2 FQGNSA, per germline. Trimming left V 1 base short and J 5 bases short, with 8 bases between. In DNA, the CDR3 is TGTGCCAGCAGCTTAGATCTAGTTGAGACCCAGTACTTC. Its protein is CASSLDLVETQYF. The whole variable domain, filled in from reference TRBV7-2 and TRBJ2-5, reads GAGVSQSPSNKVTEKGKDVELRCDPISGHTALYWYRQSLGQGLEFLIYFQGNSAPDKSGLPSDRFSAERTGGSVSTLTIQRTQQEDSAVYLCASSLDLVETQYFGPGTRLLVL.

The V and J genes are TRBV27 and TRBJ2-3; D perhaps matches TRBD1 (5 bases). From germline, CDR1 is MNHEY and CDR2 SMNVEV (reference sequence). The CDR3 sequence is 14 residues long. Trimming took off 5 bases at V and 5 bases at J, with 14 bases between the two ends. The CDR3 DNA follows: TGTGCCAGCAGTCCAAGCGTAAGGGGAGATACGCAGTATTTT. Amino acid sequence: CASSPSVRGDTQYF.